A selection of T cell receptor beta chains follows, all from one sample in a study of CD8 T cells in Susac syndrome. TCRdb re-analysed the immunoSEQ multiplex PCR reads in MiXCR, keeping a single row per CDR3 protein. Found here are about 160,000 distinct CDR3 sequences, around 90% of them singletons; the top ten hold around 0.08%. Sequencing was done on a sample of CD4+ T cells from PBMCs. The receptors stem from a human donor in good health. Each CDR3 is given with its conserved first and last residue. The D gene is left open where the match is weak. Rows may omit the clone size; those that give it use once, few, many or a size class.

j_call | v_call | clone_size | d_call | cdr3_aa | cdr3_nt
TRBJ1-2 | TRBV5-4 | few | TRBD1 | CASSLDRGRGGYTF | TGTGCCAGCAGCTTGGACAGGGGGCGCGGTGGCTACACCTTC
TRBJ2-1 | TRBV6-2/TRBV6-3 | - | - | CASSSGRLSSYNEQFF | TGTGCCAGCAGCTCCGGACGGCTGAGCTCCTACAATGAGCAGTTCTTC
TRBJ2-5 | TRBV7-8 | - | - | CASSSRDSRKGETQYF | TGTGCCAGCAGCTCCCGGGACTCGAGGAAGGGAGAGACCCAGTACTTC
TRBJ1-2 | TRBV9 | - | - | CASSVGQTYGYTF | TGTGCCAGCAGCGTAGGACAGACCTATGGCTACACCTTC
TRBJ2-3 | TRBV5-1 | - | TRBD2 | CASSFYGTSGTDTQYF | TGCGCCAGCAGCTTTTACGGGACTAGCGGCACAGATACGCAGTATTTT
TRBJ2-7 | TRBV7-8 | - | TRBD1 | CASSGGTGGPLYEQYF | TGTGCCAGCAGCGGGGGGACAGGGGGTCCTCTCTACGAGCAGTACTTC
TRBJ2-2 | TRBV12-3/TRBV12-4 | once | - | CASSFRQENTGELFF | TGTGCCAGCAGTTTTAGGCAGGAAAACACCGGGGAGCTGTTTTTT
TRBJ2-1 | TRBV7-2 | - | - | CASGWRGALYNEQFF | TGTGCCAGCGGGTGGCGGGGAGCACTCTACAATGAGCAGTTCTTC
TRBJ2-5 | TRBV18 | - | - | CASSPPNQGRETQYF | TGTGCCAGCTCACCACCGAATCAGGGGAGGGAGACCCAGTACTTC
TRBJ2-5 | TRBV7-9 | once | TRBD2 | CASSLWSGSGRAETQYF | TGTGCCAGCAGCTTATGGTCGGGGAGCGGGAGAGCAGAGACCCAGTACTTC
TRBJ1-1 | TRBV5-4 | - | - | CASSLYAGLNTEAFF | TGTGCCAGCAGCTTGTATGCAGGGCTCAACACTGAAGCTTTCTTT
TRBJ2-5 | TRBV9 | - | - | CASSVEGSGQAQYF | TGTGCCAGCAGCGTAGAAGGGAGCGGGCAGGCCCAGTACTTC
TRBJ2-3 | TRBV3-1 | - | TRBD2 | CASSQGTRSDTQYF | TGTGCCAGCAGCCAAGGGACTAGATCAGATACGCAGTATTTT
TRBJ2-5 | TRBV27 | once | - | CASSLVATPETQYF | TGTGCCAGCAGTTTGGTGGCGACCCCAGAGACCCAGTACTTC
TRBJ2-7 | TRBV30 | - | - | CAWVRDGNYEQYF | TGTGCCTGGGTCCGGGACGGAAACTACGAGCAGTACTTC
TRBJ2-1 | TRBV11-2 | - | - | CASSLGTLGNEQFF | TGTGCCAGCAGCCTGGGGACACTAGGCAATGAGCAGTTCTTC
TRBJ2-1 | TRBV2 | once | - | CASSEAAGNEQFF | TGTGCCAGCAGTGAAGCGGCTGGCAATGAGCAGTTCTTC
TRBJ2-7 | TRBV6-5 | - | TRBD1 | CASSYDGTGLREQYF | TGTGCCAGCAGTTACGACGGGACAGGGTTGCGGGAGCAGTACTTC
TRBJ2-7 | TRBV28 | - | TRBD1 | CASSSPGQLVSEQYF | TGTGCCAGCAGTTCGCCGGGACAGCTAGTTTCCGAGCAGTACTTC
TRBJ2-5 | TRBV14 | - | - | CASSRLSVGTQYF | TGTGCCAGCAGCCGATTAAGTGTCGGGACCCAGTACTTC
TRBJ2-1 | TRBV7-8 | - | TRBD1 | CASDDRGYNEQFF | TGTGCCAGCGATGACAGGGGCTACAATGAGCAGTTCTTC
TRBJ1-2 | TRBV4-1 | - | - | CASSQDRMEGYGYTF | TGCGCCAGCAGCCAAGATCGAATGGAAGGCTATGGCTACACCTTC
TRBJ1-4 | TRBV7-9 | once | - | CASSGGPTNEKLFF | TGTGCCAGCAGCGGGGGTCCAACTAATGAAAAACTGTTTTTT
TRBJ2-7 | TRBV19 | - | TRBD1 | CASSRQGQSYEQYF | TGTGCCAGTAGTCGACAGGGCCAATCCTACGAGCAGTACTTC
TRBJ1-5 | TRBV6-1 | - | - | CASSESGGNQPQHF | TGTGCCAGCAGTGAATCAGGGGGCAATCAGCCCCAGCATTTT
TRBJ1-4 | TRBV7-2 | - | - | CASSFDSFNEKLFF | TGTGCCAGCAGCTTCGACAGCTTTAATGAAAAACTGTTTTTT
TRBJ2-7 | TRBV9 | - | - | CASSVGQDEQYF | TGTGCCAGCAGCGTAGGACAGGACGAGCAGTACTTC
TRBJ2-1 | TRBV7-9 | - | - | CASSFEGDYNEQFF | TGTGCCAGCAGCTTTGAAGGAGACTACAATGAGCAGTTCTTC
TRBJ2-6 | TRBV19 | - | - | CASSIGSLTSGANVLTF | TGTGCCAGTAGTATAGGAAGCCTAACCTCTGGGGCCAACGTCCTGACTTTC
TRBJ2-4 | TRBV7-2 | - | TRBD1 | CASSLDRGDIQYF | TGTGCCAGCAGCTTAGACAGGGGTGACATTCAGTACTTC
TRBJ2-7 | TRBV20-1 | - | TRBD2 | CSAFGTSGSYEQYF | TGCAGTGCGTTCGGGACTAGCGGATCCTACGAGCAGTACTTC
TRBJ2-7 | TRBV3-1 | - | - | CASSPLRGYEQYF | TGTGCCAGCAGCCCCCTCAGGGGCTACGAGCAGTACTTC
TRBJ2-3 | TRBV24-1 | - | TRBD2 | CATSDTGLAGRDTQYF | TGTGCCACCAGTGACACGGGACTAGCCGGGCGAGATACGCAGTATTTT
TRBJ2-5 | TRBV9 | - | TRBD2 | CASSLRGLAQETQYF | TGTGCCAGCAGCCTAAGGGGACTAGCGCAAGAGACCCAGTACTTC
TRBJ2-7 | TRBV28 | - | - | CASSPTRGRYEQYF | TGTGCCAGCAGTCCCACCCGGGGGAGGTACGAGCAGTACTTC
TRBJ2-5 | TRBV20-1 | - | TRBD1 | CSASGQVGETQYF | TGCAGTGCTAGTGGACAGGTTGGAGAGACCCAGTACTTC
TRBJ1-5 | TRBV27 | - | - | CASSSWGGAQPQHF | TGTGCCAGCAGTTCCTGGGGGGGTGCTCAGCCCCAGCATTTT
TRBJ2-3 | TRBV20-1 | - | TRBD2 | CSAGSGLAGVDTQYF | TGCAGTGCTGGGTCGGGACTAGCGGGAGTGGATACGCAGTATTTT
TRBJ1-2 | TRBV3-1 | - | - | CASSQAGTGEWEREGYTF | TGTGCCAGCAGCCAAGCCGGGACGGGGGAGTGGGAGCGTGAGGGCTACACCTTC
TRBJ2-1 | TRBV29-1 | - | TRBD2 | CSVEYGTSGTYNEQFF | TGCAGCGTTGAATATGGGACTAGCGGGACTTACAATGAGCAGTTCTTC
TRBJ2-4 | TRBV28 | - | - | CASGIHLAKNIQYF | TGTGCCAGCGGGATACACCTAGCCAAAAACATTCAGTACTTC
TRBJ1-2 | TRBV12-3/TRBV12-4 | once | TRBD1 | CASSSGVPGGANGYTF | TGTGCCAGCAGTTCCGGGGTCCCAGGGGGGGCCAATGGCTACACCTTC
TRBJ2-2 | TRBV30 | - | - | CAWSVLSTGELFF | TGTGCCTGGAGTGTACTGAGCACCGGGGAGCTGTTTTTT
TRBJ2-2 | TRBV7-9 | - | - | CASSSGGRLNTGELFF | TGTGCCAGCAGCTCCGGGGGACGGTTAAACACCGGGGAGCTGTTTTTT
TRBJ2-1 | TRBV10-2 | - | - | CAIPGKGAGEQFF | TGCGCCATCCCGGGTAAAGGGGCGGGTGAGCAGTTCTTC
TRBJ2-3 | TRBV24-1 | - | - | CATSDRLMRDTQYF | TGTGCCACCAGTGATCGACTGATGAGAGATACGCAGTATTTT
TRBJ2-5 | TRBV5-1 | - | - | CASSLFGLKETQYF | TGCGCCAGCAGCTTGTTTGGCCTAAAAGAGACCCAGTACTTC
TRBJ2-1 | TRBV28 | - | TRBD2 | CASTGTSGRTEQFF | TGTGCCAGCACCGGGACTAGCGGGAGAACTGAGCAGTTCTTC
TRBJ2-7 | TRBV28 | - | TRBD2 | CASSSLLAGVRVHYEQYF | TGTGCCAGCAGTTCCCTCCTCGCGGGAGTTAGGGTCCACTACGAGCAGTACTTC
TRBJ1-5 | TRBV30 | - | - | CAWSVRRNQPQHF | TGTGCCTGGAGTGTACGTCGCAATCAGCCCCAGCATTTT
TRBJ1-2 | TRBV6-6 | - | - | CASSQERGDGYTF | TGTGCCAGCAGTCAGGAAAGGGGCGATGGCTACACCTTC
TRBJ2-3 | TRBV7-9 | - | - | CASSSRLSTDTQYF | TGTGCCAGCAGCTCTCGACTGAGTACAGATACGCAGTATTTT
TRBJ2-5 | TRBV7-7 | - | TRBD2 | CASGPGLAETQYF | TGTGCCAGCGGTCCGGGACTAGCGGAGACCCAGTACTTC
TRBJ2-1 | TRBV7-3 | - | TRBD2 | CASSLASGVVNEQFF | TGTGCCAGCAGCCTCGCAAGCGGGGTTGTCAATGAGCAGTTCTTC
TRBJ2-2 | TRBV29-1 | - | - | CSALTARVGELFF | TGCAGCGCACTGACAGCCAGGGTCGGGGAGCTGTTTTTT